Below, 20 T cell receptor beta chains from the same sample are listed, as sequenced in a study of blood T cell repertoires in COVID-19. Assay used: immunoSEQ multiplex PCR; TCRdb lists only in-frame clones, some missing. The data show approximately 240,000 clones, with 86% seen just once and over 3% held by the top ten. The source material was PBMCs or T cells enriched from blood (not recorded which). The receptor set was obtained from a woman aged 45-59 years in a cohort exposed to, infected with or recovered from COVID-19 (not recorded which).

This clone has just one count. The chain carries TRBV30 and TRBJ1-1; unclear D gene. V lost 2 bases and J lost 11, with 3 bases in between. CDR1 is GTSNPN and CDR2 is SVGIG in the germline V gene (reference sequence). The CDR3 extends over 8 amino acids. The CDR3 spells CAWSPAFF. The CDR3 nucleotides read TGTGCCTGGAGTCCGGCTTTCTTT.

The rearrangement joins TRBV15 to TRBJ1-3, with a possible D match to TRBD1 (5 bases). Germline CDR1 is LNHNV and CDR2 is YYDKDF (reference sequence). V was trimmed by 9 bases and J by 0 bases, leaving 9 bases between them. The CDR3 totals 13 residues. Written as DNA, the CDR3 is TGTGCCACGGGGACTCACTCTGGAAACACCATATATTTT. Translation gives CATGTHSGNTIYF. The full variable domain, rest sourced from reference TRBV15 and TRBJ1-3, is DAMVIQNPRYQVTQFGKPVTLSCSQTLNHNVMYWYQQKSSQAPKLLFHYYDKDFNNEADTPDNFQSRRPNTSFCFLDIRSPGLGDTAMYLCATGTHSGNTIYFGEGSWLTVV.

The V call is TRBV19, the J call TRBJ2-1; D possibly corresponds to TRBD2 (6 bases). Germline CDR1 is LNHDA and CDR2 is SQIVND (reference sequence). The CDR3 covers 10 residues. Trimming left V 9 bases short and J 6 bases short, with 6 bases between. In DNA form, the CDR3 reads TGTGCCAGCGGGGGCAATGAGCAGTTCTTC. Its translation is CASGGNEQFF.

This chain uses TRBV18 with TRBJ2-1; TRBD2 might be the D (5 bases). This CDR3 comprises 15 residues. Trimming stripped 3 bases from V and 4 bases from J, with 13 bases between. Germline-derived CDR1 and CDR2 are KGHSH and LQKENI. CDR3 in amino acids: CASSPRAGTYNEQFF. The DNA of the CDR3 is TGTGCCAGCTCACCGAGGGCAGGAACTTACAATGAGCAGTTCTTC.

In this sample, this clone turned up a few times. The chain combines TRBV10-3 with TRBJ1-4, with D perhaps matching TRBD1 (6 bases). Trimming removed 2 bases at V and 4 bases at J, with 11 bases between. Germline CDR1 reads ENHRY; CDR2 reads SYGVKD. The CDR3 is made up of 15 amino acids. The CDR3 sequence is CAISERPDSNEKLFF. Here the CDR3 DNA reads TGTGCCATCAGTGAGCGCCCGGACAGTAATGAAAAACTGTTTTTT.

This chain joins TRBV30 and TRBJ1-2; tentatively, D is TRBD1 (6 bases). The germline V gene has CDR1 GTSNPN and CDR2 SVGIG (reference sequence). The ends were cut back, 1 base at V and 4 bases at J, with 19 bases in the middle. The CDR3 length is 16 residues. The CDR3 is CAWSGRQGQAIYGYTF. The CDR3 DNA reads as TGTGCCTGGAGTGGTCGTCAGGGGCAGGCGATCTATGGCTACACCTTC.

This clone has just a few counts. The V call is TRBV13, the J call TRBJ2-7; D possibly corresponds to TRBD1 (6 bases). The CDR3 sequence is 13 residues long. Germline V CDR1 and CDR2: PRHDT, FYEKMQ (reference sequence). V shed 6 bases and J shed 3 bases, with 12 bases lying between them. This CDR3 is CASRSQGSYEQYF. The DNA of the CDR3 is TGTGCCAGCAGATCACAGGGTAGCTACGAGCAGTACTTC.

The rearrangement joins TRBV11-2 to TRBJ2-5, with 13 bases fitting TRBD2. V dropped 5 bases and J dropped 5; count of bases not matched to a gene: 8. CDR1 and CDR2 from the germline V gene are SGHAT and FQNNGV. This CDR3 region has 16 residues. CDR3 sequence reads: CASSLGLAGVMETQYF. The CDR3, as DNA: TGTGCCAGCAGCCTAGGACTAGCGGGGGTTATGGAGACCCAGTACTTC.

The J gene is TRBJ1-1, the V gene TRBV12-3 or TRBV12-4; tentatively, D is TRBD1 (5 bases). There are 12 residues in the CDR3. The V and J ends lost 6 bases and 10 bases respectively, with 15 bases between them. The CDR3 protein is CASRRDSSRAFF. In DNA, the CDR3 is TGTGCCAGCAGAAGGGACTCTAGTAGAGCTTTCTTT.

This sequence joins TRBV5-4 and TRBJ2-7, with D possibly being TRBD2 (7 bases). With 0 bases removed from V and 5 bases from J, the gap between germline ends came to 24 bases. The CDR3 contains 18 residues. Germline values: CDR1 SGHNT, CDR2 YYREEE (reference sequence). CDR3 bases: TGTGCCAGCAGCTTGGTGCCGGGGGGCACAGTGGGGGACCACGAGCAGTACTTC. Protein sequence: CASSLVPGGTVGDHEQYF.

V is TRBV6-7 and J is TRBJ2-5, with D possibly TRBD2 on 5 matching bases. Being an ORF, TRBV6-7 has a function that is uncertain. V was trimmed by 0 bases and J by 5 bases, leaving 19 bases between them. This CDR3 spans 17 amino acids. CDR3 residues: CASSYSNAGLMRETQYF. The CDR3, as DNA: TGTGCCAGCAGTTACTCGAATGCTGGACTCATGCGGGAGACCCAGTACTTC.

The chain joins TRBV18 to TRBJ2-5, with a tentative D call TRBD1 (5 bases). The germline V and J ends were trimmed by 4 bases and 6 bases, with 12 bases remaining between them. The V gene's germline CDR1 is KGHSH and CDR2 LQKENI. The CDR3 is made up of 13 amino acids. The CDR3 region is CASSLQGLKTQYF. The CDR3 region has the DNA TGTGCCAGCTCACTCCAGGGCCTGAAGACCCAGTACTTC.

V and J are TRBV19 and TRBJ1-1; possibly TRBD1 for D (6 bases). Germline CDR1 is LNHDA and CDR2 is SQIVND (reference sequence). V was shortened by 9 bases and J by 10 bases, with 15 bases between the two germline ends. The length of the CDR3 is 11 residues. This CDR3 is CASNRGGRAFF. Here the CDR3 DNA reads TGTGCCAGCAATAGGGGGGGAAGAGCTTTCTTT.

The V call is TRBV30, the J call TRBJ1-5, with D tentatively TRBD1 (5 bases). With 0 bases removed from V and 6 bases from J, the gap between germline ends came to 9 bases. CDR1 GTSNPN and CDR2 SVGIG come from the germline V gene (reference sequence). This CDR3 contains 13 residues. Here the CDR3 DNA reads TGTGCCTGGAGTGTTTCCAGGGCTCAGCCCCAGCATTTT. It specifies CAWSVSRAQPQHF.

The rearrangement joins TRBV3-1 (or the pseudogene TRBV3-2) to TRBJ1-4, with 9 nucleotides matching TRBD1. Germline values: CDR1 LGHDT, CDR2 YNNKEL (reference sequence). The CDR3 sequence is 15 residues long. Trimming at V came to 6 bases and at J to 2 bases, leaving 4 bases not matched to a gene. The CDR3 here is CASRPGQGTNEKLFF. The CDR3 DNA sequence: TGTGCCAGCAGACCGGGACAGGGCACTAATGAAAAACTGTTTTTT.

The V gene is TRBV4-3, the J gene TRBJ2-2; 15 bases map to TRBD2. Germline loops: CDR1 LGHNA, CDR2 YSLEER. Unmatched junction bases numbered 15, after V lost 7 bases and J lost 3 bases. The CDR3 spans 20 residues. CDR3 coding DNA: TGCGCCAGCACCGAATGGTGGACTAGCGGGGGGGCCGAGGACACCGGGGAGCTGTTTTTT. It translates to CASTEWWTSGGAEDTGELFF.

The chain combines TRBV10-2 with TRBJ2-1; perhaps TRBD2 as D (6 bases). This CDR3 has 17 amino acids. Germline CDR1 and CDR2: WSHSY and SAAADI. Between the trimmed V and J ends, which lost 0 bases and 8 bases, there was a span of 20 bases. CDR3 sequence (DNA): TGCGCCAGCAGTGAGTCGACTTCGGGGGACGGTGGGGATGAGCAGTTCTTC. It yields the protein CASSESTSGDGGDEQFF.

The chain carries TRBV11-2 and TRBJ2-5; TRBD2 agrees at 7 bases. The V segment lost 2 bases and the J segment 7 bases; nucleotides outside the gene matches: 7. CDR1 SGHAT and CDR2 FQNNGV come from the germline V gene. The CDR3 sequence is 14 residues long. The CDR3 DNA follows: TGTGCCAGCAGCTTAACTAGCGCGGCAGGGACCCAGTACTTC. Amino acids: CASSLTSAAGTQYF.

This chain connects TRBV27 to TRBJ1-5; 9 bases align to TRBD1. The junction had 3 bases not matched to a gene; V was cut back by 6 bases and J by 6 bases. CDR3 length: 13 residues. The V gene's germline CDR1 is MNHEY and CDR2 SMNVEV (reference sequence). The CDR3 bases are TGTGCCAGCAGGGGACAGGGTGGTCAGCCCCAGCATTTT. Translated: CASRGQGGQPQHF.

The rearrangement uses TRBV14 and TRBJ2-3; D is undetermined. CDR1 is SGHDN, CDR2 FVKESK, per germline. This CDR3 has 14 amino acids. The ends were cut back, 4 bases at V and 0 bases at J, with 8 bases in the middle. CDR3 coding DNA: TGTGCCAGCAGCCCCCAGATAAGCACAGATACGCAGTATTTT. This gives the protein CASSPQISTDTQYF.